This is a list of T cell receptor beta chains from one sample in a study of CD8 T cells in ankylosing spondylitis. TCRdb independently ran MiXCR on the 5' RACE reads; one entry per CDR3 protein. Among 250,000 or so distinct CDR3 sequences listed, under 30% were seen once. The sample consisted of blood, either unsorted or a sorted T cell fraction (not recorded which). The source is a male donor with ankylosing spondylitis or in good health (not recorded which). The CDR3 runs from the conserved cysteine through the conserved F or W. D genes are given only for firm matches. Only part of the rows carry a size: once, few, many, or a class if the clone is expanded.

clone_size: .
v_call: TRBV7-8
j_call: TRBJ2-7
d_call: TRBD1
cdr3_aa: CASRLGQENEQYF
cdr3_nt: TGTGCCAGCAGGTTAGGACAGGAGAACGAGCAGTACTTC

clone_size: .
v_call: TRBV20-1
j_call: TRBJ2-5
d_call: .
cdr3_aa: CSSNPGGQQETQYF
cdr3_nt: TGCAGTTCCAACCCCGGGGGGCAGCAAGAGACCCAGTACTTC

clone_size: .
v_call: TRBV20-1
j_call: TRBJ2-3
d_call: .
cdr3_aa: CSAPDSAQKPGTQYF
cdr3_nt: TGCAGTGCCCCTGACTCAGCCCAGAAACCGGGTACGCAGTATTTT

clone_size: many
v_call: TRBV12-3/TRBV12-4
j_call: TRBJ2-2
d_call: .
cdr3_aa: CASSLAGGTGELFF
cdr3_nt: TGTGCCAGCAGTTTAGCGGGGGGCACCGGGGAGCTGTTTTTT

clone_size: .
v_call: TRBV24-1
j_call: TRBJ2-7
d_call: .
cdr3_aa: CATSDWGLEQYF
cdr3_nt: TGTGCCACCAGTGATTGGGGGCTTGAGCAGTACTTC

clone_size: many
v_call: TRBV11-2
j_call: TRBJ1-2
d_call: .
cdr3_aa: CASSQRWVDYGYTF
cdr3_nt: TGTGCCAGCAGCCAGCGGTGGGTGGACTATGGCTACACCTTC

clone_size: many
v_call: TRBV2
j_call: TRBJ1-4
d_call: .
cdr3_aa: CASSEDWGLLFF
cdr3_nt: TGTGCCAGCAGTGAAGATTGGGGTTTACTGTTTTTT

clone_size: .
v_call: TRBV6-5
j_call: TRBJ1-2
d_call: .
cdr3_aa: CASSYSTLAKAKYGYTF
cdr3_nt: TGTGCCAGCAGTTACTCGACGTTGGCGAAAGCTAAATATGGCTACACCTTC

clone_size: many
v_call: TRBV12-3/TRBV12-4
j_call: TRBJ2-3
d_call: .
cdr3_aa: CASSFDTQYF
cdr3_nt: TGTGCCAGCAGTTTCGATACGCAGTATTTT

clone_size: few
v_call: TRBV20-1
j_call: TRBJ2-3
d_call: .
cdr3_aa: CSAKGGFPASTDTQYF
cdr3_nt: TGCAGTGCTAAGGGGGGGTTTCCAGCTAGCACAGATACGCAGTATTTT

clone_size: .
v_call: TRBV6-1
j_call: TRBJ1-6
d_call: .
cdr3_aa: CASSEAGNSPLHF
cdr3_nt: TGTGCCAGCAGTGAAGCGGGGAATTCACCCCTCCACTTT

clone_size: few
v_call: TRBV20-1
j_call: TRBJ2-3
d_call: .
cdr3_aa: CSASVLGPSTDTQYF
cdr3_nt: TGCAGTGCTAGCGTACTCGGCCCTAGCACAGATACGCAGTATTTT

clone_size: many
v_call: TRBV20-1
j_call: TRBJ2-1
d_call: .
cdr3_aa: CSARVFVGVPYNEQFF
cdr3_nt: TGCAGTGCTAGAGTATTCGTGGGGGTCCCCTACAATGAGCAGTTCTTC

clone_size: .
v_call: TRBV10-3
j_call: TRBJ1-3
d_call: .
cdr3_aa: CAISESHSGNTIYF
cdr3_nt: TGTGCCATCAGTGAGTCTCACTCTGGAAACACCATATATTTT

clone_size: few
v_call: TRBV6-2/TRBV6-3
j_call: TRBJ2-1
d_call: TRBD2
cdr3_aa: CASSPSGLAGAASSYNEQFF
cdr3_nt: TGTGCCAGCAGCCCCTCCGGGCTAGCGGGGGCGGCCAGCTCCTACAATGAGCAGTTCTTC

clone_size: few
v_call: TRBV29-1
j_call: TRBJ1-5
d_call: TRBD1
cdr3_aa: CSTWTGLEDQPQHF
cdr3_nt: TGCAGCACCTGGACAGGGTTGGAAGATCAGCCCCAGCATTTT

clone_size: few
v_call: TRBV12-3/TRBV12-4
j_call: TRBJ1-3
d_call: .
cdr3_aa: CASRLAGGNTIYF
cdr3_nt: TGTGCCAGCAGGTTGGCCGGAGGAAACACCATATATTTT

clone_size: many
v_call: TRBV27
j_call: TRBJ2-5
d_call: .
cdr3_aa: CASSFGAGTQETQYF
cdr3_nt: TGTGCCAGCAGTTTTGGGGCAGGGACGCAAGAGACCCAGTACTTC

clone_size: many
v_call: TRBV2
j_call: TRBJ2-1
d_call: .
cdr3_aa: CASSEDKPPDEQFF
cdr3_nt: TGTGCCAGCAGCGAGGACAAGCCGCCAGATGAGCAGTTCTTC

clone_size: many
v_call: TRBV4-2
j_call: TRBJ2-2
d_call: TRBD1
cdr3_aa: CASSQAGTGGRSTGELFF
cdr3_nt: TGTGCCAGCAGCCAAGCTGGGACAGGGGGACGGAGCACCGGGGAGCTGTTTTTT

clone_size: .
v_call: TRBV10-3
j_call: TRBJ2-3
d_call: TRBD2
cdr3_aa: CAIRSGSGGNTDTQYF
cdr3_nt: TGTGCCATCAGGAGCGGAAGCGGGGGAAACACAGATACGCAGTATTTT

clone_size: few
v_call: TRBV12-3/TRBV12-4
j_call: TRBJ1-2
d_call: .
cdr3_aa: CASSLSIDYGYTF
cdr3_nt: TGTGCCAGCAGTTTGTCCATTGACTATGGCTACACCTTC

clone_size: few
v_call: TRBV5-1
j_call: TRBJ1-1
d_call: TRBD1
cdr3_aa: CASSIRQGYAEAFF
cdr3_nt: TGCGCCAGCAGCATCCGACAGGGGTATGCTGAAGCTTTCTTT

clone_size: many
v_call: TRBV4-1
j_call: TRBJ2-3
d_call: .
cdr3_aa: CASSQATGLSTDTQYF
cdr3_nt: TGCGCCAGCAGCCAAGCCACAGGACTTAGCACAGATACGCAGTATTTT

clone_size: .
v_call: TRBV20-1
j_call: TRBJ1-1
d_call: .
cdr3_aa: CSAIKPDGNTEAFF
cdr3_nt: TGCAGTGCTATTAAACCGGACGGGAACACTGAAGCTTTCTTT

clone_size: many
v_call: TRBV29-1
j_call: TRBJ1-2
d_call: .
cdr3_aa: CSVGQVYGYTF
cdr3_nt: TGCAGCGTTGGCCAGGTCTATGGCTACACCTTC

clone_size: .
v_call: TRBV7-2
j_call: TRBJ1-5
d_call: .
cdr3_aa: CASSLFTGQPQHF
cdr3_nt: TGTGCCAGCAGCTTATTTACAGGCCAGCCCCAGCATTTT

clone_size: .
v_call: TRBV29-1
j_call: TRBJ2-3
d_call: TRBD2
cdr3_aa: CSISGGFSTDTQYF
cdr3_nt: TGCAGCATAAGCGGGGGATTCAGCACAGATACGCAGTATTTT

clone_size: few
v_call: TRBV29-1
j_call: TRBJ2-5
d_call: TRBD1
cdr3_aa: CSVRRDRGPETQYF
cdr3_nt: TGCAGCGTCCGCCGGGACAGGGGGCCAGAGACCCAGTACTTC

clone_size: many
v_call: TRBV7-6
j_call: TRBJ1-4
d_call: .
cdr3_aa: CASSLRGGEKLFF
cdr3_nt: TGTGCCAGCAGTCTCAGGGGAGGCGAAAAACTGTTTTTT

clone_size: few
v_call: TRBV18
j_call: TRBJ2-5
d_call: .
cdr3_aa: CASSPPGKKEETQYF
cdr3_nt: TGTGCCAGCTCACCACCGGGAAAGAAAGAAGAGACCCAGTACTTC

clone_size: many
v_call: TRBV10-3
j_call: TRBJ2-2
d_call: .
cdr3_aa: CAISEPRSSTGELFF
cdr3_nt: TGTGCCATCAGTGAGCCTCGATCGAGCACCGGGGAGCTGTTTTTT

clone_size: many
v_call: TRBV21-1
j_call: TRBJ2-3
d_call: .
cdr3_aa: CASFSLVFTDTQYF
cdr3_nt: TGTGCCAGCTTTTCATTAGTTTTCACAGATACGCAGTATTTT

clone_size: few
v_call: TRBV10-3
j_call: TRBJ1-2
d_call: .
cdr3_aa: CATDPDSNYGYTF
cdr3_nt: TGTGCCACCGACCCTGACAGTAACTATGGCTACACCTTC

clone_size: few
v_call: TRBV28
j_call: TRBJ2-6
d_call: .
cdr3_aa: CASSPTASGANVLTF
cdr3_nt: TGTGCCAGCAGTCCGACAGCCTCTGGGGCCAACGTCCTGACTTTC

clone_size: .
v_call: TRBV5-1
j_call: TRBJ2-7
d_call: .
cdr3_aa: CASSLEVAYYEQYF
cdr3_nt: TGCGCCAGCAGCTTGGAGGTAGCATACTACGAGCAGTACTTC

clone_size: .
v_call: TRBV5-6
j_call: TRBJ2-5
d_call: TRBD2
cdr3_aa: CASSSLGTSGQETQYF
cdr3_nt: TGTGCCAGCAGCTCCCTCGGTACTAGCGGCCAAGAGACCCAGTACTTC